One sample yielded the 10 T cell receptor beta chains listed below, sequenced in a study of blood T cell repertoires in COVID-19 (dated by TCRdb to 2018 to 2021). The protocol used for the library was the immunoSEQ multiplex PCR assay. As stored in TCRdb, this immuneACCESS dataset retains in-frame rearrangements with V and J assigned. A fraction of the clones does not appear; measured against another copy, unresolved V genes explain less than half of the discrepancy, and the remainder lacks a known reason. For this sample the table gives 75,000 to 90,000 clones, of which around nine tenths were detected only once. Together, the top ten hold less than 5% of the sample. The sample was peripheral blood. The receptors stem from a man aged 45 to 65 with active or convalescent COVID-19.

The rearrangement links TRBV5-1 to TRBJ1-2; 7 nucleotides line up with TRBD1. The V and J ends lost 4 bases and 6 bases, in that order; junction bases with no gene match: 9. CDR3 size: 14 residues. Per germline, CDR1 SGHRS and CDR2 YFSETQ. CDR3 nucleotide sequence: TGCGCCAGCAGCAAGGGGGCAGGGAATGATGGCTACACCTTC. Encoded protein: CASSKGAGNDGYTF.

The DNA of the CDR3 is TGTGCCAGCAGTGACGGGACAGGGGTCAATCAGCCCCAGCATTTT. It encodes CASSDGTGVNQPQHF. The chain is built from TRBV25-1 and TRBJ1-5; 10 bases line up with TRBD1. V lost 3 bases to trimming and J lost 3 bases; unmatched junction nucleotides: 2. CDR1 is MGHDK and CDR2 is SYGVNS in the germline V gene. This CDR3 comprises 15 residues.

This chain connects TRBV3-1 (or the pseudogene TRBV3-2) to TRBJ1-1; weak D call: TRBD1 (5 bases). The CDR3 has 14 residues. Trimming took 2 bases from V and 4 from J, leaving 11 bases between them. Germline lookup yields CDR1 LGHDT and CDR2 YNNKEL (reference sequence). DNA for the CDR3: TGTGCCAGCAGCCAATTCGGGGGAAGCACTGAAGCTTTCTTT. This codes for CASSQFGGSTEAFF.

This chain connects TRBV2 to TRBJ1-6; possibly TRBD1 for D (6 bases). The CDR3 length is 16 residues. Germline assignment: CDR1 SNHLY and CDR2 FYNNEI. With 1 base removed from V and 5 bases from J, the gap between germline ends came to 12 bases. As DNA, the CDR3 is TGTGCCAGCAGTGAAGTGGGGGCAGGAAATAATTCACCCCTCCACTTT. Protein: CASSEVGAGNNSPLHF.

The CDR3 reads CATSQGVQGLEGYTF. CDR3 sequence (DNA): TGTGCCACCTCCCAGGGGGTACAGGGGCTTGAAGGCTACACCTTC. V is TRBV15 and J is TRBJ1-2, with TRBD1 matching over 7 bases. Germline-derived CDR1 and CDR2 are LNHNV and YYDKDF (reference sequence). V gave up 8 bases and J gave up 8 bases; unmatched junction bases: 17. The CDR3 is 15 amino acids.

V and J are TRBV21-1 and TRBJ2-2; the DNA was not compared with TRBD1, the D call given in the table. TRBV21-1 is a known pseudogene. This CDR3 has 15 amino acids. CDR3 loop: CASSKGQGNTGELFF. CDR3 DNA: TGTGCCAGCAGCAAGGGACAGGGGAACACCGGGGAGCTGTTTTTT.

The chain links TRBV9 to TRBJ2-1, with 9 bases fitting TRBD2. With V trimmed by 9 bases and J by 3 bases, 10 bases remained unmatched. Germline loops: CDR1 SGDLS, CDR2 YYNGEE. CDR3 length equals 15 residues. CDR3 DNA: TGTGCCACCGCTGGGGATAGCGGGGGCTACAATGAGCAGTTCTTC. This gives the protein CATAGDSGGYNEQFF. The full variable domain, with the rest looked up from reference TRBV9 and TRBJ2-1, is DSGVTQTPKHLITATGQRVTLRCSPRSGDLSVYWYQQSLDQGLQFLIQYYNGEERAKGNILERFSAQQFPDLHSELNLSSLELGDSALYFCATAGDSGGYNEQFFGPGTRLTVL.

The V gene is TRBV6-1, the J gene TRBJ2-7; D possibly corresponds to TRBD2 (5 bases). V lost 1 base and J 7 bases, leaving 5 bases between the germline ends. This CDR3 has 11 amino acids. Germline V gene lookup returns CDR1 MNHNS and CDR2 SASEGT. DNA for the CDR3: TGTGCCAGCAGTGAAGGCGGGGAGCAGTACGTC. This codes for CASSEGGEQYV.

This chain links TRBV7-6 with TRBJ2-5; 7 bases map to TRBD2. V was pared by 5 bases and J by 1 base, with 4 bases of the junction left unmatched. Germline values: CDR1 SGHVS, CDR2 FNYEAQ. This CDR3 region has 14 residues. The CDR3: CASSALASQETQYF. CDR3 sequence (DNA): TGTGCCAGCAGCGCACTAGCGAGCCAAGAGACCCAGTACTTC.

Here the CDR3 DNA reads TGTGCCAGTAACGGACAGTATCCGACCTACGAGCAGTACGTC. It encodes CASNGQYPTYEQYV. The chain combines TRBV19 with TRBJ2-7; perhaps TRBD1 as D (6 bases). Germline CDR1 is LNHDA and CDR2 is SQIVND (reference sequence). The V gene lost 7 bases and the J gene lost 2 bases, with 15 bases spanning the gap. The CDR3 totals 14 residues.